This TCR beta chain originates from a study of blood T cell repertoires in COVID-19. Study overall: The United States, Italy and Spain provided the acute and convalescent COVID-19 samples.

This table comes from immunoSEQ multiplex PCR, and its TCRdb copy is limited to in-frame clones, with some not included. The sample includes hundreds of thousands of clones, over 70% seen only once; the top ten take more than 8.5%. Germline CDR1 and CDR2: MNHEY and SVGEGT. Between the trimmed V and J ends, which lost 5 bases and 1 base, there was a span of 11 bases. This CDR3 comprises 14 residues. A Seattle source enrolled patients during active infection and followed them longitudinally. The chain recombines TRBV6-2 or TRBV6-3 with TRBJ1-2; possibly TRBD1 for D (5 bases). Source material: peripheral blood. This TCR was recovered from a woman aged 70-85 years with COVID-19, enrolled during active disease. The CDR3 is CASSNRRSNYGYTF. CDR3 coding DNA: TGTGCCAGCAGTAACAGGAGAAGTAACTATGGCTACACCTTC.